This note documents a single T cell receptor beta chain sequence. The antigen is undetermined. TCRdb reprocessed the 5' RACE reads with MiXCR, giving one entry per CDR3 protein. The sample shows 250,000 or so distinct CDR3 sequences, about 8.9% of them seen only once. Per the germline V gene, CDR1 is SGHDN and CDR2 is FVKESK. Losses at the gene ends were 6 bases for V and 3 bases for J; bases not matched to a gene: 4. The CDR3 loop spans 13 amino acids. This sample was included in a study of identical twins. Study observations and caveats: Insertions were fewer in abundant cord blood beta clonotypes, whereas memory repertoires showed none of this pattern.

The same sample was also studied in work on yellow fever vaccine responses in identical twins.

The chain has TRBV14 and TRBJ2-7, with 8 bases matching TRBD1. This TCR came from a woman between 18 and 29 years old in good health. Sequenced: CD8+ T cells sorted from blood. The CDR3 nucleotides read TGTGCCAGCAGGGGGACAGGCCACTACGAGCAGTACTTC. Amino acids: CASRGTGHYEQYF.